A single sample gave rise to the 29 T cell receptor beta chains below, sequenced in a study of post-analysis software for immune sequencing data. Their antigens are not known. Prepared TCR beta cDNA libraries contained unique molecular identifiers. MiXCR, applied by TCRdb to the PCR reads, yields one record per CDR3 protein. Of almost 700,000 distinct CDR3 sequences in the sample, around 64% were seen once. The study, taken as a whole, reports: Four or five TRBV segments occurring more often in patients than controls included TRBV5-6, TRBV5-1 and TRBV20-1.

Sequencing used blood. Receptor source: a girl aged 2-15 years with multiple sclerosis.

J is TRBJ2-7 and V is TRBV3-1; the D gene could be TRBD1 or TRBD2 (5 bases each). The CDR3 runs to 15 residues. V gave up 2 bases and J gave up 10 bases, with 21 bases separating them. In germline, CDR1 is LGHDT, CDR2 YNNKEL (reference sequence). In nucleotides, the CDR3 is TGTGCCAGCAGCCAATCAACGGATATCGGGGACCCTCAGTACTTC. Residues: CASSQSTDIGDPQYF.

This clonotype was counted a single time. The genes are TRBV2 and TRBJ2-4; 9 nucleotides line up with TRBD2. V trimming: 6 bases; J trimming: 1 base; junction bases outside the gene matches: 1. The germline V gene has CDR1 SNHLY and CDR2 FYNNEI. This CDR3 comprises 14 residues. CDR3 sequence reads: CASRLAGAKNIQYF. CDR3 nucleotides: TGTGCCAGCAGGCTAGCGGGGGCCAAAAACATTCAGTACTTC.

This clonotype was observed a handful of times. This chain joins TRBV7-9 and TRBJ2-5, with D perhaps TRBD2 (7 bases). Germline V gene data show CDR1 as SEHNR and CDR2 as FQNEAQ (reference sequence). The germline V and J ends were trimmed by 5 bases and 5 bases, with 18 bases remaining between them. The CDR3 consists of 15 residues. This chain's CDR3 is CASSPTGGGRETQYF. The CDR3 DNA sequence: TGTGCCAGCAGCCCCACGGGGGGCGGAAGGGAGACCCAGTACTTC.

This clonotype showed up just a few times. The chain has TRBV4-1 and TRBJ2-6; no definite D call. V was shortened by 4 bases and J by 0 bases, with 10 bases between the two germline ends. This CDR3 has 16 residues. CDR1 is MGHRA, CDR2 YSYEKL, per germline. The CDR3 here is CASSLGRTSGANVLTF. DNA of the CDR3: TGCGCCAGCAGCCTCGGACGGACCTCTGGGGCCAACGTCCTGACTTTC.

This clonotype was picked up a small number of times. The V call is TRBV10-3, the J call TRBJ2-1; weak D call: TRBD1 (6 bases). The CDR3 is 13 amino acids. Per germline, CDR1 ENHRY and CDR2 SYGVKD. V was shortened by 2 bases and J by 8 bases, with 10 bases between the two germline ends. The CDR3 coding sequence is TGTGCCATCAGTGAGAACAGGGTTTATGAGCAGTTCTTC. Amino acids: CAISENRVYEQFF.

This chain connects TRBV20-1 to TRBJ2-1; 13 nucleotides align to TRBD2. The CDR3 contains 19 residues. With V trimmed by 5 bases and J by 0 bases, 13 bases remained unmatched. CDR1 is DFQATT, CDR2 SNEGSKA, per germline (reference sequence). CDR3 nucleotide sequence: TGCAGTGCTCCCCTAGGGGGACTAGCGGGGCCCAGCTCCTACAATGAGCAGTTCTTC. It is translated as CSAPLGGLAGPSSYNEQFF.

This clonotype was picked up a small number of times. CDR3 sequence (DNA): TGCAGCGGATGCGGACAGGGGAACACTGAAGCTTTCTTT. Its translation: CSGCGQGNTEAFF. The chain couples TRBV29-1 to TRBJ1-1, with 8 bases that match TRBD1. V lost 7 bases and J lost 1; bases outside the gene matches: 5. Germline loops: CDR1 SQVTM, CDR2 ANQGSEA. This CDR3 is built from 13 residues.

This clonotype has a handful of counts. V gene TRBV10-3 combines with J gene TRBJ2-6; D is unresolved. In germline, CDR1 is ENHRY, CDR2 SYGVKD. The CDR3 is 16 residues long. V lost 7 bases and J 0 bases, leaving 13 bases between the germline ends. The CDR3, as DNA: TGTGCCATCACCACCCCGTCTGGCTCTGGGGCCAACGTCCTGACTTTC. Translating gives CAITTPSGSGANVLTF.

V is TRBV6-2 or TRBV6-3 and J is TRBJ1-2; 8 nucleotides line up with TRBD1. Germline V CDR1 and CDR2: MNHEY, SVGEGT. The CDR3 is 16 residues long. The trim removed 5 bases at V and 6 bases at J, leaving 14 bases unmatched. The CDR3 is CASSDPGQGGSHGYTF. CDR3 DNA sequence: TGTGCCAGCAGTGACCCTGGACAGGGTGGTTCACATGGCTACACCTTC.

The rearrangement joins TRBV12-3 or TRBV12-4 to TRBJ1-5, with D maybe TRBD1 (5 bases). The CDR3 covers 15 residues. V lost 3 bases to trimming and J lost 2 bases, with 11 bases between them. Here the CDR3 DNA reads TGTGCCAGCAGTTTTCCCGGGGCAGGCAATCAGCCCCAGCATTTT. Encoded protein: CASSFPGAGNQPQHF.

This chain uses TRBV6-1 with TRBJ2-7, with D perhaps matching TRBD1 or TRBD2 (5 bases each). Germline lookup yields CDR1 MNHNS and CDR2 SASEGT. The CDR3 sequence is 13 residues long. V lost 8 bases and J lost 7, with 18 bases in between. CDR3 sequence: CASASRDLSEQYF. The DNA of the CDR3 is TGTGCCAGCGCCTCTAGGGACCTCTCGGAGCAGTACTTC.

V usage is TRBV15 and J usage is TRBJ1-5; 8 nucleotides line up with TRBD1. This CDR3 is 15 amino acids long. Unmatched junction bases numbered 5, after V lost 5 bases and J lost 2 bases. Germline-derived CDR1 and CDR2 are LNHNV and YYDKDF (reference sequence). The CDR3 sequence is CATSQGAGGNQPQHF. The DNA for the CDR3 is TGTGCCACCAGCCAGGGGGCGGGCGGCAATCAGCCCCAGCATTTT.

This chain links TRBV5-1 with TRBJ2-5; the D is unclear. The CDR3 spans 13 residues. Trimming took 3 bases from V and 4 from J, leaving 10 bases between them. Germline CDR1 is SGHRS and CDR2 is YFSETQ. CDR3 in DNA: TGCGCCAGCAGCTATGGACCTGCAGAGACCCAGTACTTC. The encoded protein is CASSYGPAETQYF.

Note on this clonotype: A much bigger clone sits one base away, suggesting this may be a read error. The CDR3 DNA sequence: TGTGCCAGCAGTGAACGCGGTTCAGATACGCAGTATTTT. It specifies CASSERGSDTQYF. The chain couples TRBV6-4 to TRBJ2-3; the D is unclear. The CDR3 runs to 13 residues. Germline CDR1 reads MRHNA; CDR2 reads SNTAGT. V was clipped by 3 bases and J by 4 bases, with 8 bases between them.

This chain joins TRBV6-2 or TRBV6-3 and TRBJ2-7, with D tentatively TRBD2 (6 bases). The CDR3 extends over 15 amino acids. V was cut by 5 bases and J by 1 base, with 15 bases left in between. CDR1 is MNHEY, CDR2 SVGEGT, per germline. The DNA of the CDR3 is TGTGCCAGCAGTGGCGGGGACGTGAATTCCTACGAGCAGTACTTC. Protein sequence: CASSGGDVNSYEQYF.

This sequence joins TRBV4-1 and TRBJ1-5; D is uncertain. From germline, CDR1 is MGHRA and CDR2 YSYEKL. The ends were cut back, 3 bases at V and 0 bases at J, with 12 bases in the middle. The CDR3 has 16 residues. Here the CDR3 reads CASSQSRGYSNQPQHF. The CDR3 DNA reads as TGCGCCAGCAGCCAGAGCCGAGGCTATAGCAATCAGCCCCAGCATTTT.

This chain joins TRBV6-2 or TRBV6-3 and TRBJ1-2, with 8 positions matching TRBD1. Germline V CDR1 and CDR2: MNHEY, SVGEGT. The CDR3 totals 16 residues. Trimming at V came to 7 bases and at J to 4 bases, leaving 14 bases not matched to a gene. The DNA of the CDR3 is TGTGCCAGCACTCCACGCCGACAGGGGATCCGCTATGGCTACACCTTC. Translation: CASTPRRQGIRYGYTF.

This clonotype has only a few counts. This chain connects TRBV5-6 to TRBJ2-3; D uncertain. CDR1 SGHDT and CDR2 YYEEEE come from the germline V gene. V gave up 4 bases and J gave up 3 bases, with 12 bases separating them. This CDR3 has 14 residues. The CDR3 spells CASSPGPGTDTQYF. The CDR3 nucleotides are TGTGCCAGCAGCCCCGGGCCCGGGACAGATACGCAGTATTTT.

The V gene is TRBV6-2 or TRBV6-3, the J gene TRBJ2-5; possibly TRBD1 or TRBD2 for D (5 bases each). The germline CDR1 and CDR2 sequences are MNHEY and SVGEGT. The CDR3 contains 14 residues. The V and J ends lost 3 bases and 4 bases respectively, with 12 bases between them. CDR3 DNA sequence: TGTGCCAGCAGTTATAAAGGGGACGGAGAGACCCAGTACTTC. Encoded protein: CASSYKGDGETQYF.

The CDR3 DNA sequence: TGCAGCGTTGCGGTAGATACGCAGTATTTT. Encoded protein: CSVAVDTQYF. The chain recombines TRBV29-1 with TRBJ2-3; D not certain. CDR1 is SQVTM and CDR2 is ANQGSEA in the germline V gene. This CDR3 comprises 10 residues. V dropped 4 bases and J dropped 5 bases, with 4 bases sitting between them.

This chain connects TRBV11-2 to TRBJ2-3; D call uncertain. Germline V gives CDR1 SGHAT, CDR2 FQNNGV. CDR3 size: 16 residues. V was pared by 0 bases and J by 0 bases, with 10 bases between. The CDR3 bases are TGTGCCAGCAGCTTAGAGGTGGGCTCTAGCACAGATACGCAGTATTTT. It encodes CASSLEVGSSTDTQYF.

V is TRBV11-2 and J is TRBJ2-5, with 8 bases lining up with TRBD2. J lost 4 bases, V lost 5 bases, and 15 bases had no gene match. Germline V gene lookup returns CDR1 SGHAT and CDR2 FQNNGV. The CDR3 loop spans 17 amino acids. DNA of the CDR3: TGTGCCAGCAGCACTTTGACTAGCGTCCCTCTGCGAGAGACCCAGTACTTC. Protein: CASSTLTSVPLRETQYF.

CDR3 sequence: CATSEAGDSYEQYF. CDR3 sequence (DNA): TGTGCCACCAGTGAGGCCGGCGACTCCTACGAGCAGTACTTC. The chain recombines TRBV24-1 with TRBJ2-7; D gene uncertain. The CDR3 has 14 residues. The germline V and J ends were trimmed by 4 bases and 0 bases, with 9 bases remaining between them. Germline loops: CDR1 KGHDR, CDR2 SFDVKD.

V usage is TRBV6-5 and J usage is TRBJ2-5; the D gene is possibly TRBD1 (6 bases). CDR1 is MNHEY and CDR2 is SVGAGI in the germline V gene. V lost 8 bases, J lost 11 bases, and 18 bases lay in between. The CDR3 runs to 12 residues. CDR3 coding DNA: TGTGCCAGCGGCACAGGGATAGGGGAGCAGTACTTC. Its protein is CASGTGIGEQYF.

V gene TRBV25-1 combines with J gene TRBJ2-1; 7 bases line up with TRBD2. Germline loops: CDR1 MGHDK, CDR2 SYGVNS. CDR3 size: 16 residues. The V and J ends lost 1 base and 6 bases, in that order; junction bases with no gene match: 9. CDR3 sequence: CASSESPASGGNEQFF. The CDR3 DNA reads TGTGCCAGCAGTGAATCCCCGGCTAGCGGAGGCAATGAGCAGTTCTTC.

This clonotype was detected a few times. The rearrangement uses TRBV27 and TRBJ2-3, with a tentative D call TRBD1 (6 bases). V shed 6 bases and J shed 0 bases, with 7 bases lying between them. The germline CDR1 and CDR2 sequences are MNHEY and SMNVEV (reference sequence). The CDR3 consists of 13 residues. The CDR3 loop reads CASRGASTDTQYF. CDR3 in DNA: TGTGCCAGCAGGGGGGCTAGCACAGATACGCAGTATTTT.

This clonotype was counted between two and nine times. This chain links TRBV9 with TRBJ2-1; D possibly corresponds to TRBD2 (6 bases). Trimming removed 0 bases at V and 8 bases at J, with 12 bases between. Per germline, CDR1 SGDLS and CDR2 YYNGEE. CDR3 length: 14 amino acids. The CDR3 loop reads CASSVVAGWDEQFF. The CDR3 DNA sequence: TGTGCCAGCAGCGTAGTGGCGGGGTGGGATGAGCAGTTCTTC. The full variable domain, in which reference TRBV9 and TRBJ2-1 provide the parts outside the CDR3, is DSGVTQTPKHLITATGQRVTLRCSPRSGDLSVYWYQQSLDQGLQFLIQYYNGEERAKGNILERFSAQQFPDLHSELNLSSLELGDSALYFCASSVVAGWDEQFFGPGTRLTVL.

V and J are TRBV20-1 and TRBJ2-7; D remains unclear. The DNA end is a closer match to TRBJ2-5, so the J assignment may be wrong. Germline values: CDR1 DFQATT, CDR2 SNEGSKA (reference sequence). The length of the CDR3 is 12 residues. CDR3 bases: TGCAGTGCTAGAGCGAACCAAGAGACCCAGTACTTC. Protein: CSARANQETQYF.

For this clonotype: The germline gene is not matched at one end of the junction; a read error may be the cause. The chain links TRBV29-1 to TRBJ2-7; 10 nucleotides line up with TRBD1. The CDR3 loop spans 14 amino acids. CDR1 is SQVTM and CDR2 is ANQGSEA in the germline V gene. This chain's CDR3 is CSVEEPGQGNEQYF. In DNA, the CDR3 is TGCAGCGTAGAAGAACCGGGACAGGGGAACGAGCAGTACTTC.